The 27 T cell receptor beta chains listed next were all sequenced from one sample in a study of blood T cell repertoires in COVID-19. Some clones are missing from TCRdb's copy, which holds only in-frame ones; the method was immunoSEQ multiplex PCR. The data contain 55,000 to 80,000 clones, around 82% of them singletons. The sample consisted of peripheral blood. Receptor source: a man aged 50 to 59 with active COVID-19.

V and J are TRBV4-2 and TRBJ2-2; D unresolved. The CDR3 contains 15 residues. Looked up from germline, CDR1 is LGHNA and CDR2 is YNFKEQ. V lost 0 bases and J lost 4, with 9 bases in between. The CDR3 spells CASSQDNPSTGELFF. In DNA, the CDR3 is TGTGCCAGCAGCCAAGATAATCCCAGCACCGGGGAGCTGTTTTTT.

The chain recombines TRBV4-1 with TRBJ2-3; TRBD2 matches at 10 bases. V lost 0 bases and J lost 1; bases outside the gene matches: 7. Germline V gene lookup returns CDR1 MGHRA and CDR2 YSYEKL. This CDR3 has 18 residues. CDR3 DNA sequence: TGCGCCAGCAGCCAAGATAGGGAGCGGGAGGGACGCACAGATACGCAGTATTTT. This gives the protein CASSQDREREGRTDTQYF.

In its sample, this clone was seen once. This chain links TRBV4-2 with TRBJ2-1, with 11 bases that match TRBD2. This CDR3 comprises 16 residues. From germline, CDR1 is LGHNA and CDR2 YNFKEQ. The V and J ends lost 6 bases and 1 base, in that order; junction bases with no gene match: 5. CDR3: CASSGGLAESYNEQFF. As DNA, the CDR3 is TGTGCCAGCAGTGGGGGACTAGCGGAATCCTACAATGAGCAGTTCTTC.

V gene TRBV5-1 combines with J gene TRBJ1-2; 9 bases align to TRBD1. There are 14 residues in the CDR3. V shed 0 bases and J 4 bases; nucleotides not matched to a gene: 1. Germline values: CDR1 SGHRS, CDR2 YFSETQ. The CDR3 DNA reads TGCGCCAGCAGCTTGGGGACAGGGGCCTATGGCTACACCTTC. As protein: CASSLGTGAYGYTF.

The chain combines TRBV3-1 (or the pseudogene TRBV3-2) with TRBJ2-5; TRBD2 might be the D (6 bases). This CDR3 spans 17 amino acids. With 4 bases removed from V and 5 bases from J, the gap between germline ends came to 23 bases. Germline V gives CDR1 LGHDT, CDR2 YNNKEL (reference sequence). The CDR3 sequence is CASSRAGSWYLRETQYF. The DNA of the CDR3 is TGTGCCAGCAGCCGTGCCGGGAGCTGGTATCTTCGTGAGACCCAGTACTTC.

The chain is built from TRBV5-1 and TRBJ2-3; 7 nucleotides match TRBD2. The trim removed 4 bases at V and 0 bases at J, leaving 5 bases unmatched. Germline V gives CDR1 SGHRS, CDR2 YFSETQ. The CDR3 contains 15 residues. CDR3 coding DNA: TGCGCCAGCAGCCATACTAGCGCTAGCACAGATACGCAGTATTTT. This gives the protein CASSHTSASTDTQYF.

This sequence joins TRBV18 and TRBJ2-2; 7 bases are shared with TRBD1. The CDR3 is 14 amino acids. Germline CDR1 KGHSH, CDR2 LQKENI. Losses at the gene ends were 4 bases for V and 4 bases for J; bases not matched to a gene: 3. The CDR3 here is CASSLGQTTGELFF. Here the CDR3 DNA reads TGTGCCAGCTCACTGGGACAGACCACCGGGGAGCTGTTTTTT.

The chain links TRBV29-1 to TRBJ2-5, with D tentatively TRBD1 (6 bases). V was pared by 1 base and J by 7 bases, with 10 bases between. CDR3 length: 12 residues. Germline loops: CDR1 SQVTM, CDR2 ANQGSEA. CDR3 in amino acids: CSVEGQGTTQYF. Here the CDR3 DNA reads TGCAGCGTTGAAGGGCAGGGGACGACCCAGTACTTC.

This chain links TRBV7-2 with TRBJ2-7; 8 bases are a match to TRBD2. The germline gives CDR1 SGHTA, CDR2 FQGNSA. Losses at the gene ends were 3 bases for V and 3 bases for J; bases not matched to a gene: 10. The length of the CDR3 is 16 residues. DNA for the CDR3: TGTGCCAGCAGCTTGGGATCGGGGGGGGGCATCTACGAGCAGTACTTC. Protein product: CASSLGSGGGIYEQYF.

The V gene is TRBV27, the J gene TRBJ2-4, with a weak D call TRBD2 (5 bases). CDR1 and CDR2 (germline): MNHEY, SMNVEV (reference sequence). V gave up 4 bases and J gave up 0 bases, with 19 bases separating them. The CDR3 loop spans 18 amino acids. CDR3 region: CASSSIGVAVQAKNIQYF. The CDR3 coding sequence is TGTGCCAGCAGTTCGATCGGGGTGGCGGTGCAAGCCAAAAACATTCAGTACTTC.

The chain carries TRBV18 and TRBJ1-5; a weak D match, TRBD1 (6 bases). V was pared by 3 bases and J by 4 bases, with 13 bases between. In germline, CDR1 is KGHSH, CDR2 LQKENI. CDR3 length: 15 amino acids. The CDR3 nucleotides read TGTGCCAGCTCACCGCCGGGGGGGGCAAATCAGCCCCAGCATTTT. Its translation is CASSPPGGANQPQHF.

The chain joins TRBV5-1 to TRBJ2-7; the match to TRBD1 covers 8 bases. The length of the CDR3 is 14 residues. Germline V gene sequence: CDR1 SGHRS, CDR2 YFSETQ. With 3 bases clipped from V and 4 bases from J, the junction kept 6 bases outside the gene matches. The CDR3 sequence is CASSSRDRRYEQYF. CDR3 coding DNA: TGCGCCAGCAGCTCCCGGGACAGGAGATACGAGCAGTACTTC.

The CDR3 DNA reads TGTGCCAGCAGCGCTAGTAAGTGGTCCTACAATGAGCAGTTCTTC. This gives the protein CASSASKWSYNEQFF. The chain employs TRBV7-9 and TRBJ2-1; D remains ambiguous. This CDR3 comprises 15 residues. CDR1 SEHNR and CDR2 FQNEAQ come from the germline V gene (reference sequence). Trimming removed 5 bases from V and 1 base from J, with 12 bases in between.

CDR3 nucleotides: TGTGCCAGCAGCGTAGCCCCGGCCGGGGGAGAGACCCAGTACTTC. It codes for CASSVAPAGGETQYF. The chain links TRBV9 to TRBJ2-5; D may be TRBD2 (6 bases). Germline CDR1 is SGDLS and CDR2 is YYNGEE. Trimming shortened V by 0 bases and J by 4 bases, and 13 bases separated the two germline ends. The CDR3 has 15 residues.

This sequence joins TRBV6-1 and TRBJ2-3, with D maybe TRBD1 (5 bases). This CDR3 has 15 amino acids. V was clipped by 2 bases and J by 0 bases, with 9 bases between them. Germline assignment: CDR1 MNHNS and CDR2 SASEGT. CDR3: CASSETGTSTDTQYF. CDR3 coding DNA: TGTGCCAGCAGTGAAACAGGTACTAGCACAGATACGCAGTATTTT.

CDR3: CASSFRPTRGNEQFF. The CDR3 coding sequence is TGTGCCAGCAGTTTTAGGCCCACGCGAGGGAATGAGCAGTTCTTC. The rearrangement joins TRBV6-5 to TRBJ2-1, with D perhaps matching TRBD2 (5 bases). V lost 4 bases, J lost 7 bases, and 17 bases lay in between. CDR3 length: 15 residues. CDR1 MNHEY and CDR2 SVGAGI come from the germline V gene.

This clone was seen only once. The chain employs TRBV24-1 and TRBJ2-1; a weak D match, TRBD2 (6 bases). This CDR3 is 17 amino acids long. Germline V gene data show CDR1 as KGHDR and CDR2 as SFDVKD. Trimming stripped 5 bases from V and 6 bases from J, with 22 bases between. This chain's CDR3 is CATSVRRGGGTSNEQFF. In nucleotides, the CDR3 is TGTGCCACCAGTGTCCGGAGGGGCGGCGGGACCAGCAATGAGCAGTTCTTC.

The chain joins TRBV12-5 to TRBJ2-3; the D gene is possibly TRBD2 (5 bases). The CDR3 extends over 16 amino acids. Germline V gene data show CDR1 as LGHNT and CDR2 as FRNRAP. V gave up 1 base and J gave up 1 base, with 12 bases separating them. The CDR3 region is CASGLGAGWGTDTQYF. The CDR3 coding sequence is TGTGCTAGTGGTTTGGGGGCGGGTTGGGGCACAGATACGCAGTATTTT.

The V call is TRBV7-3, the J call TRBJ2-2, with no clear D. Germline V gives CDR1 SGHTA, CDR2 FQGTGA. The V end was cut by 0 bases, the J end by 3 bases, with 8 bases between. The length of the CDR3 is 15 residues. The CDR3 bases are TGTGCCAGCAGCTTAACCTTGACTGACACCGGGGAGCTGTTTTTT. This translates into CASSLTLTDTGELFF.

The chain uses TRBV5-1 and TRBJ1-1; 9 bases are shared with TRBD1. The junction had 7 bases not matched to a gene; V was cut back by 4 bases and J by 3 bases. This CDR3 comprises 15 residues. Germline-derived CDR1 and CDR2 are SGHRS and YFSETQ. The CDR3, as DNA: TGCGCCAGCAGCCTCGGGACAGGGAGAGACACTGAAGCTTTCTTT. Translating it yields CASSLGTGRDTEAFF.

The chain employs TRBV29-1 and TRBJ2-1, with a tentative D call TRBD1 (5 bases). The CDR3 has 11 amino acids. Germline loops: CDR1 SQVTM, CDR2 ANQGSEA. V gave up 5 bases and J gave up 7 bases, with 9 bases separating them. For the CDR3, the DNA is TGCAGCGTTTCAGGGATAAATGAGCAGTTCTTC. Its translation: CSVSGINEQFF.

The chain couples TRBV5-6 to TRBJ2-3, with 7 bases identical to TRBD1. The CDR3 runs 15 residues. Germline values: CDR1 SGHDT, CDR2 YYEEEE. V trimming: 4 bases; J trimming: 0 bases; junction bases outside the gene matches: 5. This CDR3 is CASSRGTASTDTQYF. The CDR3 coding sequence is TGTGCCAGCAGCAGGGGGACAGCTAGCACAGATACGCAGTATTTT.

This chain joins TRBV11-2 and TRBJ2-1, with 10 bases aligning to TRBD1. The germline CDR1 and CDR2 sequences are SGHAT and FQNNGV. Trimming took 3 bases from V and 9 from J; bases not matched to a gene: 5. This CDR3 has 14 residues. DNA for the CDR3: TGTGCCAGCAGCTTCCGACAGGGGGCGGGTGAGCAGTTCTTC. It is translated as CASSFRQGAGEQFF.

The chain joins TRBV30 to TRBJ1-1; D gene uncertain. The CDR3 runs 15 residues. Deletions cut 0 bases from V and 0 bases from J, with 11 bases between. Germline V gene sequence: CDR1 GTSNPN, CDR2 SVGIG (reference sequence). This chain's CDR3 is CAWSVAANMNTEAFF. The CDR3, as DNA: TGTGCCTGGAGTGTAGCGGCAAACATGAACACTGAAGCTTTCTTT. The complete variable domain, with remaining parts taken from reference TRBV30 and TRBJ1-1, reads SQTIHQWPATLVQPVGSPLSLECTVEGTSNPNLYWYRQAAGRGLQLLFYSVGIGQISSEVPQNLSASRPQDRQFILSSKKLLLSDSGFYLCAWSVAANMNTEAFFGQGTRLTVV.

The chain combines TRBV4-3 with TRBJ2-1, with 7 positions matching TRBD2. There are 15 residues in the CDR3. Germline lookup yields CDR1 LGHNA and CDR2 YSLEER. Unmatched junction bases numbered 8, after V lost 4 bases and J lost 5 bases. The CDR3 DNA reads TGCGCCAGCAGCCGGAGGACTAGAGGCGACAATGAGCAGTTCTTC. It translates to CASSRRTRGDNEQFF.

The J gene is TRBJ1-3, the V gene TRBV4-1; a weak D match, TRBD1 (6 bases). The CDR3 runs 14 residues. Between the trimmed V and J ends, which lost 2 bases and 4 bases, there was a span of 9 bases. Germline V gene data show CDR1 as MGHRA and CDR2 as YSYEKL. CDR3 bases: TGCGCCAGCAGCCAACAGGGGAAAGGAAACACCATATATTTT. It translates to CASSQQGKGNTIYF.

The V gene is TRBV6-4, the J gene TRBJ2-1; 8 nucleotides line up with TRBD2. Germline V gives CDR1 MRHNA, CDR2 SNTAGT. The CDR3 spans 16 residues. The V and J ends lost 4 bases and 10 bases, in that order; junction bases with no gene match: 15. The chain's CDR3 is CASSALTTSAGVEQFF. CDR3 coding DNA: TGTGCCAGCAGTGCCCTCACGACTAGCGCGGGTGTGGAGCAGTTCTTC.